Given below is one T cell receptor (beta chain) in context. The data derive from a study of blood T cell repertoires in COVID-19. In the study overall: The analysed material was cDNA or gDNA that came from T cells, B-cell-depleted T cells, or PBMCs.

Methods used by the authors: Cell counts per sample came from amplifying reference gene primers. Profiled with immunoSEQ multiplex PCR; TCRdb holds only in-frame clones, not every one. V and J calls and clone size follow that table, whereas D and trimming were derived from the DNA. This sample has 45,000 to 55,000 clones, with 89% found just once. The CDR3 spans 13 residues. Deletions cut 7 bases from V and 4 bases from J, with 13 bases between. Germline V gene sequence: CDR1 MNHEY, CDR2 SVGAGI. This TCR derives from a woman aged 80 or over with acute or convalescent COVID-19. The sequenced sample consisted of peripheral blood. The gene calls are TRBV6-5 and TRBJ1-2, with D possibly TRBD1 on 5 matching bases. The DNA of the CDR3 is TGTGCCAGCAAGAGGGGAGGGTCCTATGGCTACACCTTC. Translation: CASKRGGSYGYTF.